Each of the 32 T cell receptor beta chains below was sequenced from the same sample in a study of shared clonotypes between healthy human individuals. Sequencing used immunoSEQ multiplex PCR; TCRdb keeps in-frame clones, though not all of them. The sample includes some 1.4 million clones, roughly 96% of them seen just once. Material for sequencing was naive CD4+ T cells sorted from blood. Indicated subset: CD45RA+ positively selected. The receptors shown here come from a man younger than 45 in good health.

The rearrangement uses TRBV7-3 and TRBJ1-2; no definite D call. V was trimmed by 5 bases and J by 8 bases, leaving 18 bases between them. Germline-derived CDR1 and CDR2 are SGHTA and FQGTGA. This CDR3 has 14 residues. CDR3 nucleotides: TGTGCCAGCAGCCAGTCCGGCAGTGGCGGGGGCTACACCTTC. Its translation is CASSQSGSGGGYTF.

About this clone itself: In the same sample, other DNA sequences code for this CDR3. The rearrangement uses TRBV11-2 and TRBJ2-1, with 11 bases fitting TRBD2. With V trimmed by 6 bases and J by 3 bases, 4 bases remained unmatched. In germline, CDR1 is SGHAT, CDR2 FQNNGV. This CDR3 contains 15 residues. This CDR3 is CASSPTSGSYNEQFF. CDR3 nucleotide sequence: TGTGCCAGCAGTCCCACTAGCGGGAGCTACAATGAGCAGTTCTTC.

On this clone itself: A read error may account for a junction end that differs from germline. This chain connects TRBV7-2 to TRBJ1-5; D remains ambiguous. CDR3 length equals 13 residues. In germline, CDR1 is SGHTA, CDR2 FQGNSA. CDR3 sequence (DNA): TGTGCCAGCAGGTTAGAGTCCAATCAGCCCCAGCATTTT. Protein: CASRLESNQPQHF.

V gene TRBV19 combines with J gene TRBJ2-1; D might be TRBD1 (5 bases). The V and J ends lost 10 bases and 0 bases respectively, with 16 bases between them. Germline loops: CDR1 LNHDA, CDR2 SQIVND (reference sequence). The CDR3 has 15 amino acids. The CDR3 sequence is CATQTGVTSYNEQFF. CDR3 nucleotide sequence: TGTGCCACCCAAACAGGTGTAACCTCCTACAATGAGCAGTTCTTC.

This clone was picked up one time. The rearrangement joins TRBV29-1 to TRBJ2-1; D not certain. From germline, CDR1 is SQVTM and CDR2 ANQGSEA. The CDR3 covers 11 residues. Trimming removed 4 bases at V and 7 bases at J, with 8 bases between. CDR3 DNA: TGCAGCGTTGTTTTGGTTAATGAGCAGTTCTTC. Its translation: CSVVLVNEQFF.

The chain employs TRBV19 and TRBJ2-2, with TRBD1 as a possible D gene (6 bases). CDR3 length: 14 residues. Per the germline V gene, CDR1 is LNHDA and CDR2 is SQIVND (reference sequence). Trimming took off 5 bases at V and 4 bases at J, with 11 bases between the two ends. The CDR3 loop reads CASSDWTATGELFF. Written as DNA, the CDR3 is TGTGCCAGTAGTGACTGGACAGCCACCGGGGAGCTGTTTTTT.

The chain employs TRBV5-4 and TRBJ2-1; tentative D call: TRBD1 (6 bases). Germline CDR1 and CDR2: SGHNT and YYREEE (reference sequence). This CDR3 region has 12 residues. The V end was cut by 3 bases, the J end by 8 bases, with 9 bases between. CDR3 loop: CASSSQGYEQFF. The CDR3 DNA sequence: TGTGCCAGCAGCTCTCAGGGGTATGAGCAGTTCTTC.

J is TRBJ2-3 and V is TRBV5-1; TRBD2 matches 9 bases. The CDR3 loop spans 17 amino acids. Germline CDR1 and CDR2: SGHRS and YFSETQ. V was pared by 0 bases and J by 1 base, with 6 bases of the junction left unmatched. The CDR3 protein is CASSLVSRTSGTDTQYF. Here the CDR3 DNA reads TGCGCCAGCAGCTTGGTTTCCAGGACTAGCGGCACAGATACGCAGTATTTT.

The V gene is TRBV10-3, the J gene TRBJ2-7, with D possibly matching TRBD2 (6 bases). CDR3 length: 14 amino acids. CDR1 is ENHRY, CDR2 SYGVKD, per germline. The V end lost 6 bases, the J end lost 0 bases, and 12 bases lay between the germline ends. The CDR3 coding sequence is TGTGCCATCAGGGTGGGGAGGACCTCCTACGAGCAGTACTTC. Amino acids: CAIRVGRTSYEQYF.

This chain joins TRBV29-1 and TRBJ2-7, with TRBD1 identical over 8 bases. The germline V gene encodes CDR1 SQVTM and CDR2 ANQGSEA. The CDR3 runs 13 residues. Germline trimming cut 5 bases from V and 6 bases from J; bases unmatched to any gene: 9. The CDR3 is CSVKDRVSREQYF. The CDR3, as DNA: TGCAGCGTTAAGGACAGGGTCTCGCGCGAGCAGTACTTC.

The chain couples TRBV14 to TRBJ1-1; TRBD1 matches 9 bases. V lost 4 bases, J lost 11 bases, and 14 bases stayed unmatched. Germline CDR1 SGHDN, CDR2 FVKESK. The CDR3 is made up of 15 amino acids. The CDR3 loop is CASSLRQGVNSQAFF. In nucleotides, the CDR3 is TGTGCCAGCAGCCTTCGACAGGGGGTTAATTCGCAGGCTTTCTTT.

This rearrangement joins TRBV29-1 to TRBJ1-2; unclear D gene. The V gene lost 5 bases and the J gene lost 6 bases, with 7 bases spanning the gap. Germline CDR1 and CDR2: SQVTM and ANQGSEA. The CDR3 is made up of 10 amino acids. The CDR3: CSVLENGYTF. The CDR3 DNA reads TGCAGCGTTTTGGAGAATGGCTACACCTTC.

The chain is built from TRBV18 and TRBJ2-7; TRBD1 aligns across 9 bases. CDR1 is KGHSH and CDR2 is LQKENI in the germline V gene. The J segment lost 5 bases and the V segment lost 4 bases, leaving 6 bases of the junction unmatched. This CDR3 region has 14 residues. The CDR3 reads CASSLGQGEDEQYF. The CDR3 nucleotides read TGTGCCAGCTCACTGGGACAGGGTGAAGACGAGCAGTACTTC.

The gene calls are TRBV7-2 and TRBJ2-7; no clear D gene. V lost 5 bases and J lost 4, with 6 bases in between. This CDR3 is 11 amino acids long. From germline, CDR1 is SGHTA and CDR2 FQGNSA. The CDR3 region is CASSREYEQYF. CDR3 nucleotides: TGTGCCAGCAGCCGAGAGTACGAGCAGTACTTC.

V is TRBV6-4 and J is TRBJ1-4; D perhaps matches TRBD1 (5 bases). Looked up from germline, CDR1 is MRHNA and CDR2 is SNTAGT. V shed 7 bases and J shed 7 bases, with 25 bases lying between them. This CDR3 spans 17 amino acids. The CDR3 spells CASTRQIDNEMVEKLFF. CDR3 in DNA: TGTGCCAGCACACGACAGATCGACAATGAAATGGTTGAAAAACTGTTTTTT.

J is TRBJ2-1 and V is TRBV5-1; D is possibly TRBD2 (6 bases). Germline V gene sequence: CDR1 SGHRS, CDR2 YFSETQ. The V and J ends lost 7 bases and 7 bases respectively, with 21 bases between them. The CDR3 covers 15 residues. DNA for the CDR3: TGCGCCAGCCATGACACAAGCGGAAGCGGGAATGAGCAGTTCTTC. This gives the protein CASHDTSGSGNEQFF.

The chain uses TRBV6-1 and TRBJ1-2; 8 bases fit TRBD1. CDR3 size: 14 residues. Germline V gives CDR1 MNHNS, CDR2 SASEGT. V was clipped by 4 bases and J by 12 bases; unmatched bases: 13. DNA of the CDR3: TGTGCCAGCAGTGTACAGTTGGACAGGGCTTACAACACCTTC. Encoded protein: CASSVQLDRAYNTF.

The rearrangement joins TRBV10-3 to TRBJ1-2; tentative D call: TRBD1 (5 bases). The ends were cut back, 0 bases at V and 8 bases at J, with 16 bases in the middle. From germline, CDR1 is ENHRY and CDR2 SYGVKD. The CDR3 extends over 15 amino acids. The CDR3 DNA follows: TGTGCCATCAGTGAGTCAGGGGAGCTCGAGTTGGGCTACACCTTC. This sequence encodes CAISESGELELGYTF.

The count of this clone is one. The chain is built from TRBV6-1 and TRBJ1-2; D possibly corresponds to TRBD1 (5 bases). CDR1 is MNHNS and CDR2 is SASEGT in the germline V gene. The CDR3 covers 13 residues. The germline V and J ends were trimmed by 6 bases and 4 bases, with 12 bases remaining between them. The CDR3 region is CASRGTASYGYTF. DNA of the CDR3: TGTGCCAGCAGGGGGACGGCGAGCTATGGCTACACCTTC.

The chain has TRBV29-1 and TRBJ2-1, with 8 positions matching TRBD1. With V trimmed by 8 bases and J by 0 bases, 6 bases remained unmatched. CDR1 SQVTM and CDR2 ANQGSEA come from the germline V gene. This CDR3 is 14 amino acids long. CDR3 sequence: CSSRDRGSYNEQFF. The CDR3 coding sequence is TGCAGCTCACGCGACAGGGGCTCCTACAATGAGCAGTTCTTC.

The chain has TRBV28 and TRBJ1-5; 11 bases are a match to TRBD1. The CDR3 has 15 amino acids. CDR1 and CDR2 from the germline V gene are MDHEN and SYDVKM. CDR3 nucleotides: TGTGCTACGGTGGGGACAGGGGGTCCCTATCAGCCCCAGCATTTT. Its translation: CATVGTGGPYQPQHF.

This chain links TRBV27 with TRBJ1-2, with D possibly matching TRBD1 (6 bases). In germline, CDR1 is MNHEY, CDR2 SMNVEV (reference sequence). V gave up 5 bases and J gave up 6 bases, with 16 bases separating them. This CDR3 region has 14 residues. CDR3: CASSPYWTENGYTF. The CDR3 region has the DNA TGTGCCAGCAGTCCCTATTGGACAGAGAATGGCTACACCTTC.

The chain carries TRBV4-3 and TRBJ2-1, with D tentatively TRBD1 (6 bases). Trimming took off 1 base at V and 10 bases at J, with 17 bases between the two ends. Germline V gives CDR1 LGHNA, CDR2 YSLEER. The CDR3 contains 15 residues. CDR3 residues: CASSQGDMPLGEQFF. CDR3 DNA: TGCGCCAGCAGCCAAGGGGACATGCCCCTGGGGGAGCAGTTCTTC.

The chain's CDR3 is CASRKSSYEQYF. The CDR3 DNA reads as TGTGCCAGCAGGAAAAGTAGCTACGAGCAGTACTTC. The V gene is TRBV28, the J gene TRBJ2-7, with no clear D. V lost 6 bases, J lost 3 bases, and 9 bases lay in between. The germline V gene has CDR1 MDHEN and CDR2 SYDVKM. The CDR3 has 12 residues.

The chain is built from TRBV9 and TRBJ2-7; 9 nucleotides agree with TRBD2. This CDR3 has 15 amino acids. V was pared by 4 bases and J by 4 bases, with 9 bases of the junction left unmatched. Per germline, CDR1 SGDLS and CDR2 YYNGEE. The CDR3 DNA is TGTGCCAGCAGCCCGACGGGACTAGCAACTTACGAGCAGTACTTC. Translation gives CASSPTGLATYEQYF.

This chain links TRBV9 with TRBJ1-5, with D uncertain. The V and J ends lost 3 bases and 3 bases respectively, with 10 bases between them. Germline V gene sequence: CDR1 SGDLS, CDR2 YYNGEE. The CDR3 spans 14 residues. CDR3 sequence (DNA): TGTGCCAGCAGCGAAGGGCCACACAATCAGCCCCAGCATTTT. Translating it yields CASSEGPHNQPQHF.

As concerns this clone: The sample has other DNA sequences that encode this CDR3 too. The chain recombines TRBV18 with TRBJ2-2; D unclear. V shed 0 bases and J shed 6 bases, with 5 bases lying between them. The CDR3 totals 13 residues. CDR1 KGHSH and CDR2 LQKENI come from the germline V gene. The CDR3 region is CASSPPGSGELFF. The CDR3 nucleotides are TGTGCCAGCTCACCACCGGGTTCCGGGGAGCTGTTTTTT.

The chain couples TRBV5-4 to TRBJ2-1; possible D gene TRBD2, 6 bases. This CDR3 is 15 amino acids long. CDR1 is SGHNT and CDR2 is YYREEE in the germline V gene (reference sequence). Trimming removed 4 bases from V and 4 bases from J, with 15 bases in between. As DNA, the CDR3 is TGTGCCAGCAGCAGGTGGGGGGAGCGATACAATGAGCAGTTCTTC. As protein: CASSRWGERYNEQFF.

This clone has only one observation. The J gene is TRBJ2-5, the V gene TRBV5-4, with D perhaps TRBD2 (6 bases). Looked up from germline, CDR1 is SGHNT and CDR2 is YYREEE (reference sequence). This CDR3 region has 14 residues. Trimming removed 6 bases at V and 5 bases at J, with 17 bases between. The CDR3 DNA follows: TGTGCCAGCAACGTCGAGGGAGGTTGGGAGACCCAGTACTTC. It yields the protein CASNVEGGWETQYF.

This chain joins TRBV4-1 and TRBJ2-3, with D unclear. Germline V lookup: CDR1 MGHRA, CDR2 YSYEKL. V was pared by 1 base and J by 6 bases, with 17 bases between. This CDR3 has 16 residues. CDR3 DNA: TGCGCCAGCAGCCAAGCCCAAGATCGATTAGGGGATACGCAGTATTTT. Encoded protein: CASSQAQDRLGDTQYF.

V gene TRBV27 combines with J gene TRBJ1-4; no firm D call. Trimming stripped 6 bases from V and 4 bases from J, with 9 bases between. The V gene's germline CDR1 is MNHEY and CDR2 SMNVEV (reference sequence). This CDR3 contains 13 residues. CDR3 sequence (DNA): TGTGCCAGCAGAACGTCCGGTAATGAAAAACTGTTTTTT. Protein sequence: CASRTSGNEKLFF.

V and J are TRBV10-3 and TRBJ2-2; 10 bases map to TRBD2. Germline CDR1 is ENHRY and CDR2 is SYGVKD. With V trimmed by 4 bases and J by 1 base, 0 bases remained unmatched. This CDR3 has 15 residues. Written as DNA, the CDR3 is TGTGCCATCAGTGGACTAGCGGGGAACACCGGGGAGCTGTTTTTT. This sequence encodes CAISGLAGNTGELFF.